This TCR beta chain was observed in a study of OX40 agonist ivuxolimab in advanced cancers. Assay used: immunoSEQ multiplex PCR; TCRdb lists only in-frame clones, some missing. The table lists some 26,000 clones, 80% to 85% of them singletons, with about a quarter in the top ten. V gave up 5 bases and J gave up 7 bases, with 15 bases separating them. The V gene's germline CDR1 is MDHEN and CDR2 SYDVKM. CDR3 length: 14 amino acids. The chain has TRBV28 and TRBJ2-1, with a tentative D call TRBD2 (5 bases). Specimen: CD4+ or CD8+ T cells sorted from blood, collected in a trial of the OX40 agonist ivuxolimab. The clonotype comes from an adult with an advanced solid tumor such as melanoma, head and neck, liver or kidney cancer. For the CDR3, the DNA is TGTGCCAGCAGTCCCCCGGGGTCTTTAAATGAGCAGTTCTTC. Protein product: CASSPPGSLNEQFF.